One and the same sample provided the 27 T cell receptor beta chains below, sequenced in a study of blood T cell repertoires in COVID-19. Here immunoSEQ multiplex PCR was the method, and the copy in TCRdb shows in-frame clones only, minus some. The table shows about 64,000 clones, with around 82% occurring only once. Specimen: peripheral blood. Source of these receptors: a man in his sixties with COVID-19, enrolled during active disease.

V and J are TRBV27 and TRBJ2-1; weak D call: TRBD2 (6 bases). CDR3 length equals 17 residues. The V end was cut by 5 bases, the J end by 3 bases, with 20 bases between. Germline V CDR1 and CDR2: MNHEY, SMNVEV (reference sequence). CDR3 nucleotide sequence: TGTGCCAGCAGTCTAGGAGCGCCGGGACTTCTCTACAATGAGCAGTTCTTC. This encodes CASSLGAPGLLYNEQFF.

The rearrangement joins TRBV5-1 to TRBJ2-7; 14 bases match TRBD2. The junction had 8 bases not matched to a gene; V was cut back by 4 bases and J by 5 bases. CDR1 and CDR2 from the germline V gene are SGHRS and YFSETQ. This CDR3 comprises 16 residues. DNA for the CDR3: TGCGCCAGCAGCGCGGCGACTAGCGGGAGGGCCCACGAGCAGTACTTC. Protein product: CASSAATSGRAHEQYF. Combining the CDR3 with reference TRBV5-1 and TRBJ2-7 gives the whole variable domain KAGVTQTPRYLIKTRGQQVTLSCSPISGHRSVSWYQQTPGQGLQFLFEYFSETQRNKGNFPGRFSGRQFSNSRSEMNVSTLELGDSALYLCASSAATSGRAHEQYFGPGTRLTVT.

This clone was seen just once. The chain carries TRBV19 and TRBJ2-3; 9 bases are shared with TRBD2. The CDR3 sequence is 15 residues long. The ends lost 6 bases at V and 2 bases at J; junction bases unmatched: 6. Germline V gene lookup returns CDR1 LNHDA and CDR2 SQIVND (reference sequence). The CDR3 region has the DNA TGTGCCAGTAGATTAGCGGGGGATCCCACAGATACGCAGTATTTT. Translation gives CASRLAGDPTDTQYF. The full variable domain, with the rest looked up from reference TRBV19 and TRBJ2-3, is DGGITQSPKYLFRKEGQNVTLSCEQNLNHDAMYWYRQDPGQGLRLIYYSQIVNDFQKGDIAEGYSVSREKKESFPLTVTSAQKNPTAFYLCASRLAGDPTDTQYFGPGTRLTVL.

This chain links TRBV7-3 with TRBJ2-3; 7 positions match TRBD2. V gave up 5 bases and J gave up 3 bases; unmatched junction bases: 14. Germline loops: CDR1 SGHTA, CDR2 FQGTGA. The CDR3 has 17 residues. The CDR3 reads CASSRTGRPGSTDTQYF. The CDR3 DNA reads as TGTGCCAGCAGCCGAACCGGGAGGCCGGGGTCAACAGATACGCAGTATTTT. Looking up the rest from reference TRBV7-3 and TRBJ2-3 gives the full variable domain: GAGVSQTPSNKVTEKGKYVELRCDPISGHTALYWYRQSLGQGPEFLIYFQGTGAADDSGLPNDRFFAVRPEGSVSTLKIQRTERGDSAVYLCASSRTGRPGSTDTQYFGPGTRLTVL.

The gene calls are TRBV4-2 and TRBJ2-7; the match to TRBD1 covers 9 bases. In germline, CDR1 is LGHNA, CDR2 YNFKEQ. The CDR3 covers 18 residues. The ends lost 0 bases at V and 2 bases at J; junction bases unmatched: 11. The chain's CDR3 is CASSQEPTPTGGTYEQYF. CDR3 in DNA: TGTGCCAGCAGCCAAGAACCCACCCCGACAGGGGGTACCTACGAGCAGTACTTC.

V and J are TRBV11-3 and TRBJ1-1, with 7 bases matching TRBD1. The CDR3 runs 14 residues. The ends lost 1 base at V and 4 bases at J; junction bases unmatched: 3. Germline lookup yields CDR1 SGHNT and CDR2 YENEEA. The CDR3 region is CASSLGGGLTEAFF. DNA of the CDR3: TGTGCCAGCAGCTTAGGAGGGGGCCTCACTGAAGCTTTCTTT.

V gene TRBV10-2 combines with J gene TRBJ2-3; TRBD2 matches at 10 bases. Unmatched junction bases numbered 10, after V lost 7 bases and J lost 0 bases. CDR1 and CDR2 (germline): WSHSY, SAAADI. The length of the CDR3 is 17 residues. The CDR3 region has the DNA TGCGCCAGCACCACTAGCGGGGAGGGAGGGAGCACAGATACGCAGTATTTT. Protein product: CASTTSGEGGSTDTQYF.

The chain recombines TRBV4-2 with TRBJ2-5, with a possible D match to TRBD1 (5 bases). Deletions cut 1 base from V and 1 base from J, with 10 bases between. The CDR3 loop spans 15 amino acids. Looked up from germline, CDR1 is LGHNA and CDR2 is YNFKEQ. The CDR3 nucleotides are TGTGCCAGCAGCCAAGGGGGTCAGGGCCAAGAGACCCAGTACTTC. Its translation: CASSQGGQGQETQYF.

This chain joins TRBV2 and TRBJ2-7, with a weak D call TRBD2 (6 bases). The germline V gene encodes CDR1 SNHLY and CDR2 FYNNEI. The CDR3 is 14 residues long. The V gene lost 4 bases and the J gene lost 4 bases, with 14 bases spanning the gap. The DNA of the CDR3 is TGTGCCAGCAGTGTAAGGGACTGGAAATACGAGCAGTACTTC. This sequence encodes CASSVRDWKYEQYF.

The chain combines TRBV11-2 with TRBJ2-7, with 9 positions matching TRBD1. With 5 bases clipped from V and 7 bases from J, the junction kept 9 bases outside the gene matches. CDR1 and CDR2 (germline): SGHAT, FQNNGV. The CDR3 consists of 14 residues. CDR3 sequence reads: CASSAIQGAGEQYF. CDR3 in DNA: TGTGCCAGCAGCGCTATACAGGGGGCGGGGGAGCAGTACTTC.

The chain links TRBV14 to TRBJ2-5; D remains unclear. CDR1 and CDR2 (germline): SGHDN, FVKESK. The CDR3 runs to 18 residues. V was pared by 0 bases and J by 4 bases, with 21 bases between. Written as DNA, the CDR3 is TGTGCCAGCAGCCAAGATTTCTCCCCTCGAGGCCCCAGAGAGACCCAGTACTTC. It translates to CASSQDFSPRGPRETQYF.

The rearrangement uses TRBV28 and TRBJ2-7; TRBD2 matches at 13 bases. This CDR3 has 17 residues. CDR1 and CDR2 from the germline V gene are MDHEN and SYDVKM. Trimming at V came to 7 bases and at J to 2 bases, leaving 11 bases not matched to a gene. CDR3 amino acids: CASTKPRLAGGAYEQYF. In nucleotides, the CDR3 is TGTGCCAGCACCAAACCCCGACTAGCGGGGGGAGCCTACGAGCAGTACTTC.

The rearrangement joins TRBV11-2 to TRBJ2-1, with D possibly TRBD2 on 6 matching bases. The germline gives CDR1 SGHAT, CDR2 FQNNGV. V lost 1 base and J lost 6, with 19 bases in between. The CDR3 totals 17 residues. The CDR3 loop is CASSLGLWRGRGNEQFF. Here the CDR3 DNA reads TGTGCCAGCAGCTTAGGACTCTGGCGGGGTAGGGGCAATGAGCAGTTCTTC.

This clone has just a few counts. The chain joins TRBV28 to TRBJ1-5, with no clear D. Germline CDR1 reads MDHEN; CDR2 reads SYDVKM. CDR3 length: 12 residues. Trimming removed 8 bases from V and 5 bases from J, with 10 bases in between. The CDR3, as DNA: TGTGCCAGCCGAGATGCTGATCAGCCCCAGCATTTT. Protein sequence: CASRDADQPQHF.

This chain links TRBV5-6 with TRBJ2-1; D unresolved. The V end was cut by 2 bases, the J end by 7 bases, with 10 bases between. The CDR3 is 13 amino acids. In germline, CDR1 is SGHDT, CDR2 YYEEEE. CDR3 amino acids: CASSFLRSNEQFF. In DNA, the CDR3 is TGTGCCAGCAGCTTCTTAAGGAGTAATGAGCAGTTCTTC.

J is TRBJ2-3 and V is TRBV6-1; D remains unclear. Trimming cost V 3 bases and J 0 bases, with 10 bases left between them. The CDR3 totals 15 residues. CDR1 and CDR2 from the germline V gene are MNHNS and SASEGT. The CDR3: CASSERGSSTDTQYF. The CDR3 nucleotides are TGTGCCAGCAGTGAGAGAGGCAGCAGCACAGATACGCAGTATTTT.

The J gene is TRBJ2-5, the V gene TRBV7-6; TRBD2 matches 7 bases. Germline V CDR1 and CDR2: SGHVS, FNYEAQ. The CDR3 loop spans 15 amino acids. V was clipped by 1 base and J by 4 bases; unmatched bases: 6. The CDR3 DNA reads TGTGCCAGCAGCTTAGAGGGAGGGCCCAGAGAGACCCAGTACTTC. Protein sequence: CASSLEGGPRETQYF.

The chain employs TRBV2 and TRBJ2-5, with D tentatively TRBD1 (5 bases). In germline, CDR1 is SNHLY, CDR2 FYNNEI. V was pared by 11 bases and J by 5 bases, with 18 bases between. The CDR3 is 13 amino acids. The CDR3 DNA follows: TGTGCCGGGGCAAACAGTGGGCTGGAGACCCAGTACTTC. It specifies CAGANSGLETQYF.

The chain recombines TRBV27 with TRBJ2-7; 9 bases fit TRBD1. This CDR3 has 15 amino acids. After removal of 4 bases from V and 2 bases from J, the junction contained 6 bases not matched to a gene. Germline CDR1 and CDR2: MNHEY and SMNVEV (reference sequence). DNA of the CDR3: TGTGCCAGCAGTTCTTCCGGGACAGGGCCCTACGAGCAGTACTTC. Amino acid sequence: CASSSSGTGPYEQYF.

This chain uses TRBV24-1 with TRBJ2-6, with D perhaps matching TRBD1 (6 bases). The CDR3 has 15 residues. The germline gives CDR1 KGHDR, CDR2 SFDVKD. Deletions cut 5 bases from V and 3 bases from J, with 10 bases between. The CDR3 sequence: CATSGTGSGANVLTF. CDR3 DNA sequence: TGTGCCACCAGTGGTACAGGGAGTGGGGCCAACGTCCTGACTTTC.

The genes are TRBV19 and TRBJ2-7; the match to TRBD1 covers 7 bases. This CDR3 has 15 residues. Germline V CDR1 and CDR2: LNHDA, SQIVND (reference sequence). V lost 7 bases and J lost 1; bases outside the gene matches: 10. CDR3 sequence reads: CASKTAGTASYEQYF. DNA for the CDR3: TGTGCCAGTAAGACGGCCGGGACAGCATCCTACGAGCAGTACTTC.

CDR3 in DNA: TGTGCCAGCAGCACCGGGAGTAGACTCGATATAGGCAATCAGCCCCAGCATTTT. Translating gives CASSTGSRLDIGNQPQHF. The chain joins TRBV5-5 to TRBJ1-5, with D hard to call. The V gene lost 4 bases and the J gene lost 2 bases, with 22 bases spanning the gap. This CDR3 has 18 amino acids. Germline lookup yields CDR1 SGHKS and CDR2 YYEKEE (reference sequence).

A single count supports this clone. This sequence joins TRBV18 and TRBJ2-6; 7 bases map to TRBD1. V was clipped by 4 bases and J by 4 bases; unmatched bases: 7. Germline V gene lookup returns CDR1 KGHSH and CDR2 LQKENI. The CDR3 loop spans 16 amino acids. The CDR3 DNA sequence: TGTGCCAGCTCACTGATACAGGGGACAGGGGCCAACGTCCTGACTTTC. Its translation: CASSLIQGTGANVLTF.

The chain joins TRBV6-5 to TRBJ2-6, with D uncertain. The V end lost 2 bases, the J end lost 3 bases, and 8 bases lay between the germline ends. CDR1 is MNHEY, CDR2 SVGAGI, per germline. The CDR3 runs to 15 residues. CDR3 DNA: TGTGCCAGCAGTTACGAAACAGATGGGGCCAACGTCCTGACTTTC. Encoded protein: CASSYETDGANVLTF.

V usage is TRBV6-5 and J usage is TRBJ2-5; tentative D call: TRBD2 (5 bases). Germline CDR1 and CDR2: MNHEY and SVGAGI. The CDR3 runs to 14 residues. Trimming shortened V by 4 bases and J by 4 bases, and 13 bases separated the two germline ends. The CDR3 sequence: CASSSRTYGETQYF. The CDR3, as DNA: TGTGCCAGCAGTTCCCGGACTTATGGAGAGACCCAGTACTTC.

This chain joins TRBV12-1 and TRBJ2-7; the tabulated D call, TRBD1, remains unverified against the DNA. TRBV12-1 counts as a pseudogene. CDR3 length: 14 residues. CDR3 sequence reads: CASSWDRVADEQYF. The DNA for the CDR3 is TGTGCCAGCAGCTGGGACAGGGTCGCGGACGAGCAGTACTTC.

This chain connects TRBV11-2 to TRBJ1-2, with 7 positions matching TRBD1. Germline V gene lookup returns CDR1 SGHAT and CDR2 FQNNGV. After removal of 6 bases from V and 3 bases from J, the junction contained 7 bases not matched to a gene. The CDR3 contains 14 residues. The CDR3 is CASSPGQADYGYTF. In DNA form, the CDR3 reads TGTGCCAGCAGTCCCGGACAGGCGGACTATGGCTACACCTTC.